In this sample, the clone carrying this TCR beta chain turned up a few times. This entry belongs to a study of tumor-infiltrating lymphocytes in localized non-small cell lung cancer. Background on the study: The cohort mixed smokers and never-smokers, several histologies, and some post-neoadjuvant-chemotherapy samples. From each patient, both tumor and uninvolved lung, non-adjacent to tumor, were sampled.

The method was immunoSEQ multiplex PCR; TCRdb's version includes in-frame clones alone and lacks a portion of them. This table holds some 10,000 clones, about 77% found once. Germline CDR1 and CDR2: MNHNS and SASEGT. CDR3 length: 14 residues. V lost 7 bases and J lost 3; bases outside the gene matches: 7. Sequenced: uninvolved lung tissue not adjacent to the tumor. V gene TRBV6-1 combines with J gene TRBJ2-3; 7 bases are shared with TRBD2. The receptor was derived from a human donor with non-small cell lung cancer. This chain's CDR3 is CASTGLGMTDTQYF. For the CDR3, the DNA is TGTGCCAGCACCGGACTAGGGATGACAGATACGCAGTATTTT.